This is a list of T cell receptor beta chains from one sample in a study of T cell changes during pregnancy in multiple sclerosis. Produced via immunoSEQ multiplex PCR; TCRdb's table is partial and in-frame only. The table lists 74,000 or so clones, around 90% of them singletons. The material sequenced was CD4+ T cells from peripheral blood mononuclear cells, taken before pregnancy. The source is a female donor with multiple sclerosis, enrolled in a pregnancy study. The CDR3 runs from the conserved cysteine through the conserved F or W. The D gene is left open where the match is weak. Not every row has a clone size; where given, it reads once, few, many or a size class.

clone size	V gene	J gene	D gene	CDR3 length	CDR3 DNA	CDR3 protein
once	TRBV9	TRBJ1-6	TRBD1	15	TGTGCCAGCAGCGCTTCACAGGGGTTGAGTTCACCCCTCCACTTT	CASSASQGLSSPLHF
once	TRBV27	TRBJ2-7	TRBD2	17	TGTGCCAGCAGTTCGCAAGGACTAGCGGGAGGGGCCTACGAGCAGTACTTC	CASSSQGLAGGAYEQYF
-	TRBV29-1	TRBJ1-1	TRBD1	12	TGCAGCGTGGAGGACAGGGGCACTGAAGCTTTCTTT	CSVEDRGTEAFF
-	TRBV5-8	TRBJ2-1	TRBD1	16	TGTGCCAGCACCGAAAGACAGGGGGCGCGTTACAATGAGCAGTTCTTC	CASTERQGARYNEQFF
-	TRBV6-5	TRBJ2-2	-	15	TGTGCCAGCAGTTACCGCAGGTGGGACACCGGGGAGCTGTTTTTT	CASSYRRWDTGELFF
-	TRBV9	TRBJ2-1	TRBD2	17	TGTGCCAGCAGCGTAGCTCGTTGGGCGGGGGGCAACAATGAGCAGTTCTTC	CASSVARWAGGNNEQFF
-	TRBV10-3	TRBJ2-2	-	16	TGTGCCACCGAACAGGGGTTAGCGGGAACGGGCGGGGAGCTGTTTTTT	CATEQGLAGTGGELFF
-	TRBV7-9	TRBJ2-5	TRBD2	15	TGTGCCAGCAGCTTAGGGCTAGCGGACCAAGAGACCCAGTACTTC	CASSLGLADQETQYF
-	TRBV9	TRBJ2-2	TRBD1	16	TGTGCCAGCAGCTCACGGACAGGGGGTTATACCGGGGAGCTGTTTTTT	CASSSRTGGYTGELFF
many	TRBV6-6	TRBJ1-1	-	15	TGTGCCAGCAGTTCGCCCAAAACAGTGAACACTGAAGCTTTCTTT	CASSSPKTVNTEAFF
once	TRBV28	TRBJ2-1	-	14	TGTGCCAGCAGTCGACGAGGTTCCTACAATGAGCAGTTCTTC	CASSRRGSYNEQFF
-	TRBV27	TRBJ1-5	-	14	TGTGCCAGCAGCCCGTGGGGGGGAGAACAGCCCCAGCATTTT	CASSPWGGEQPQHF
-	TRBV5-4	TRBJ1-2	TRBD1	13	TGTGCCAGCAGCTTCGACAGGGCGGGCGGCTACACCTTC	CASSFDRAGGYTF
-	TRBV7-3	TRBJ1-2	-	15	TGTGCCAGCAGCTTAATGCCGTCTAGTAACTATGGCTACACCTTC	CASSLMPSSNYGYTF
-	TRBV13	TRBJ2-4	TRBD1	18	TGTGCCAGCAGCCTCCGGACAGGGGGCGCATTGGCCAAAAACATTCAGTACTTC	CASSLRTGGALAKNIQYF
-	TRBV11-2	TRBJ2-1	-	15	TGTGCCAGCAGCTTTTATTCGGGGAGGATCAATGAGCAGTTCTTC	CASSFYSGRINEQFF
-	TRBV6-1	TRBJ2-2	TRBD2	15	TGTGCCAGCATTCGACTAGCGGGAGGGGCCGGGGAGCTGTTTTTT	CASIRLAGGAGELFF
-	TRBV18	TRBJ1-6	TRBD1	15	TGTGCCAGCTCACTCCGGGACAGTCTCAATTCACCCCTCCACTTT	CASSLRDSLNSPLHF
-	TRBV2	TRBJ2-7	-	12	TGTGCCAGCACCCGGACAGTCTACGAGCAGTACTTC	CASTRTVYEQYF
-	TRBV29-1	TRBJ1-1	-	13	TGCAGCGTCCGGGAACAGATGAACACTGAAGCTTTCTTT	CSVREQMNTEAFF
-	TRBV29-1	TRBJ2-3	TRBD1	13	TGCAGCGTTGAAAGGGGGCCGGCCGATACGCAGTATTTT	CSVERGPADTQYF
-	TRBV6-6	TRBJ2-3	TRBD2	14	TGTGCCAGCAGTTGGGGGACTAGCGCAGATACGCAGTATTTT	CASSWGTSADTQYF
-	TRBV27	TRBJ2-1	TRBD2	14	TGTGCCAGCAGTAACCTAGCGGGAGTCAATGAGCAGTTCTTC	CASSNLAGVNEQFF
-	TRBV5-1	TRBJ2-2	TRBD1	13	TGCGCCAGCACCTCAGGGGGCCCCGGGGAGCTGTTTTTT	CASTSGGPGELFF
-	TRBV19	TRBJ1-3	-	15	TGTGCCAGTTCCTACCGCGGGATCTCTGGAAACACCATATATTTT	CASSYRGISGNTIYF
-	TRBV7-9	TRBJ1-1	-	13	TGTGCCAGCAGCTTAGCCCAGGCAGTGACAGCTTTCTTT	CASSLAQAVTAFF
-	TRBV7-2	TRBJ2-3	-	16	TGTGCCAGCAGCCCCGGACTGACCTCTGGCACAGATACGCAGTATTTT	CASSPGLTSGTDTQYF
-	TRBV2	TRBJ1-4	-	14	TGTGCCAGCGGGGCTGATTGGGCGGTAGAAAAACTGTTTTTT	CASGADWAVEKLFF
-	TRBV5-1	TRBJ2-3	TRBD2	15	TGCGCCAGCAGCTTGGAGTTGTGGGGGGGAGATACGCAGTATTTT	CASSLELWGGDTQYF
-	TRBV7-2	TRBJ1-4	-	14	TGTGCCAGCAGCCGGACACCAACTAATGAAAAACTGTTTTTT	CASSRTPTNEKLFF
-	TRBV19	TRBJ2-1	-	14	TGTGCCAGTATGGAGGGGGCGGTGTACAATGAGCAGTTCTTC	CASMEGAVYNEQFF
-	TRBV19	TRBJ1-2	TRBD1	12	TGTGCCAGTAGAAGAGACAGGGGTGGCTACACCTTC	CASRRDRGGYTF
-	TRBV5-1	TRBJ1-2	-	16	TGCGCCAGCAGCTTGGCGGGTCGGGGTGCGAACTATGGCTACACCTTC	CASSLAGRGANYGYTF
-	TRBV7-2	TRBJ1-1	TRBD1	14	TGTGCCAGCATCATAACAGGGGGCGGCACTGAAGCTTTCTTT	CASIITGGGTEAFF
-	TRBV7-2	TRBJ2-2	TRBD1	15	TGTGCCAGCAGCAGACAGGGGGCGGGTACCGGGGAGCTGTTTTTT	CASSRQGAGTGELFF
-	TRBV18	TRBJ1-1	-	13	TGTGCCAGCTCACCAACAGCGGTAACTGAAGCTTTCTTT	CASSPTAVTEAFF
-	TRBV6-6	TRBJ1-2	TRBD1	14	TGTGCCAGCAGCCAAGACAGGGGGCGATATGGCTACACCTTC	CASSQDRGRYGYTF
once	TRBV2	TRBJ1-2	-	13	TGTGCCAGCAGTGAACCTGAACCGGGTGGCTACACCTTC	CASSEPEPGGYTF
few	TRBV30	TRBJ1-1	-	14	TGTGCCTGGAGTGTAGCCAGGGGATACACTGAAGCTTTCTTT	CAWSVARGYTEAFF
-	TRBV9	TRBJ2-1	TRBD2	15	TGTGCCAGCAGCGTAGCGGCTAGCGGGGGGGCCGAGCAGTTCTTC	CASSVAASGGAEQFF
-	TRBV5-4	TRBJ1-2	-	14	TGTGCCAGCAGCTTGCTCGACAGCTTCTATGGCTACACCTTC	CASSLLDSFYGYTF
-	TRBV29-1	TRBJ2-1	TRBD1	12	TGCAGCGTTGCCAGGGGGCTGGGGGAGCAGTTCTTC	CSVARGLGEQFF
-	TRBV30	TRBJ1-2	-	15	TGTGCCTGGACCCAGACAGGACGACTTAACTATGGCTACACCTTC	CAWTQTGRLNYGYTF
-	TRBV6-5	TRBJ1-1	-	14	TGTGCCAGCAGTTCCCACGTAGCGGGCGGGGAAGCTTTCTTT	CASSSHVAGGEAFF
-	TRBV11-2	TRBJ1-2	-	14	TGTGCCAGCAGCTTAGCTCAGGGAAAGTCTGGCTACACCTTC	CASSLAQGKSGYTF
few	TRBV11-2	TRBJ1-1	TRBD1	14	TGTGCCAGCAGCTTTCTGACAGGGAAGGCTGAAGCTTTCTTT	CASSFLTGKAEAFF
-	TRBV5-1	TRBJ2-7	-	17	TGCGCCAGCAGCTTCGCTCCCCGTACTCGGGAGAGATACGAGCAGTACTTC	CASSFAPRTRERYEQYF
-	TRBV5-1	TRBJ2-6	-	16	TGCGCCAGCAGCTTAATAACTAACTCTGGGGCCAACGTCCTGACTTTC	CASSLITNSGANVLTF
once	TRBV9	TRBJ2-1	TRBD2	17	TGTGCCAGCAGCGTAGAGGCCTTAGCGGGGAGCTACAATGAGCAGTTCTTC	CASSVEALAGSYNEQFF
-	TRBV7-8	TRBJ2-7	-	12	TGTGCCAGCAGGCCACTTGACAGGGAGCAGTACTTC	CASRPLDREQYF
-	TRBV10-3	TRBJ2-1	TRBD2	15	TGTGCCATCAGTGAGTCGGCGGGAGCCGAAGGTGAGCAGTTCTTC	CAISESAGAEGEQFF
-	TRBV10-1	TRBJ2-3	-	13	TGCGCCAGCAGTGAGTCCAGGACAGATACGCAGTATTTT	CASSESRTDTQYF
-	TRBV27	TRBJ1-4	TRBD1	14	TGTGCCAGCAGTTTTAGCAGGGGGAATGAAAAACTGTTTTTT	CASSFSRGNEKLFF
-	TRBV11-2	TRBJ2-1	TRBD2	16	TGTGCCAGCCGAATATTAGCGGGAGTATCGGGTAATGAGCAGTTCTTC	CASRILAGVSGNEQFF
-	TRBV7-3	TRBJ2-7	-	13	TGTGCCAGCAGCTTAGGACAGAACGGCGAGCAGTACTTC	CASSLGQNGEQYF
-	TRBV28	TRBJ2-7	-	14	TGTGCCAGCAGCCAGCTAGGGGTCCCATACGAGCAGTACTTC	CASSQLGVPYEQYF